This T cell receptor beta chain was obtained from a study of shared clonotypes between healthy human individuals (TCRdb year 2020). Study-level background: The cohort comprised two women and a few men aged 18 to 49 years. To estimate repertoire size and how much clonotype sharing occurs between individuals, the study deeply sequenced the blood TCR repertoires of roughly 5 healthy adults. To increase sequencing depth and limit assay-specific biases, different laboratories used diverse techniques to prepare libraries and sequence TCR repertoires. Per donor, leukapheresis produced somewhere between about 0.9 and 10 billion PBMCs.

The donors were healthy, HIV-negative adults with no recently reported acute infections or vaccinations. Only Caucasian adults living in Nashville, Tennessee, USA were represented among the donors. For unsorted samples, tens of millions of PBMCs were counted, and genomic DNA was extracted using the QIAamp DNA Blood Mini kit. After blood collection by leukapheresis, PBMCs were isolated using Ficoll-Histopaque density gradient centrifugation and then cryopreserved in the vapor phase of liquid nitrogen. This clone was picked up a small number of times. Its antigen target is currently unknown. No much larger clone exists at a distance of one base, and base qualities are not known. Using the deep immunoSEQ assay, multiplex PCR amplified TCR CDR3 regions from genomic DNA. Extracted genomic DNA from each cell subset was distributed evenly across all wells of several immunoSEQ 96-well plates, and each plate was treated as a replicate. For unsorted PBMC, each replicate PCR was loaded with about 300 ng genomic DNA, equivalent to roughly 33,000 T cell genomes. Ten immunoSEQ deep assay plates were used to sequence the unsorted PBMC genomic DNA. Purified libraries were quantified with a Qubit 3.0 fluorometer, sized on a Bioanalyzer 2100, and re-quantified with the KAPA Library Quantification kit. Every immunoSEQ 96-well plate was sequenced on a dedicated single-read 150-cycle Illumina NextSeq 550 flow cell. Per the source publication's procedure: Because the immunoSEQ output included only junctional sequences and no quality scores, the filtering could not be the same as the filtering used for full-length reads. Sequences were annotated with PyIR, a Python wrapper for IgBLAST v1.9, and V/J genes and CDR3 were assigned using IMGT germline references. Reads with weak V/J assignments (E-value above 1e-6), missing CDR3, stop codons, out-of-frame junctions, or ambiguous translated residues were removed. V3J clonotypes were defined as sequences sharing the same inferred V gene, J gene, and CDR3 amino acid sequence. To compute the percentage overlap between repertoires, the number of shared unique clonotypes was divided by the size of the smaller repertoire. Repertoire richness was assessed with RTK rarefaction, the Chao1 estimator, and Recon v2.1 estimates of unobserved clonotypes. The table was pulled from immuneACCESS by TCRdb, which kept in-frame rearrangements only. Such tables lose some clones; where checked, under half of the loss comes from unresolved V genes, and the rest has no known cause. Clone size and the V and J calls come from that table; the DNA yielded D and trimming. This sample lists roughly 500,000 clones; roughly 80% were detected once. The leading ten clones occupy over 9.5% of the sample.

The investigation overall reported the following: Because the study included a small number of donors, the genetic and exposure-history diversity represented was limited. Pairwise subsampling indicated that sequencing depth was expected to affect the degree of clonotype sharing among donors. Sampling was restricted to blood, and TCR repertoires in tissues likely differ from the TCR repertoires found in blood.

The CDR3 contains 13 residues, cysteine and phenylalanine counted. The CDR3 DNA has 39 bases and is translated from base 1. CDR1 MNHEY and CDR2 SVGAGI are derived from the germline V gene. The germline V end is reduced by 2 bases and the J end by 11 bases; junction bases left unmatched: 7. This receptor chain uses TRBV6-5 and TRBJ2-5, with TRBD1 matching 8 junction bases. The sequence was obtained from a woman between 40 and 55 years old in good health. Some clones in this sample may be carry-over from other donors' samples. Input material: PBMCs. Read as DNA, the sequence is TGTGCCAGCAGTTACCGGACAGGGTCCGTGCAGTACTTC. It encodes CASSYRTGSVQYF.